This T cell receptor beta chain comes out of a study of human T cells and chemical hapten exposure. This clonotype has a handful of counts. Its antigen is undetermined. The length of the CDR3 is 13 residues. Trimming removed 6 bases at V and 2 bases at J, with 10 bases between. From the RACE reads, TCRdb called clonotypes with MiXCR, one entry per CDR3 protein. The repertoire holds under 50,000 distinct CDR3 sequences, with about 7.4% as singletons. Points from the study as a whole: There was a positive correlation between PT1 expanded TCR counts and patch test score.

Regarding time point: pre-sensitization, week 0. As for treatment: therapeutic diphenylcyclopropenone sensitization with weekly scalp DPC. This receptor was identified in a woman in her fifties or sixties with alopecia areata. Some clones in this sample may be carry-over from other donors' samples. The V and J genes are TRBV12-3 or TRBV12-4 and TRBJ1-1; possible D gene TRBD1, 5 bases. The sample was whole blood, taken in connection with sensitization to the hapten diphenylcyclopropenone (DPC). As DNA, the CDR3 is TGTGCCAGCAGGAGGGGCCACAACACTGAAGCTTTCTTT. This gives the protein CASRRGHNTEAFF.